The sequence of this T cell receptor beta chain was determined in a study of blood T cell repertoires in COVID-19. Study-level background: From the United States, Italy and Spain came samples of acute and convalescent COVID-19.

Trimming removed 0 bases at V and 8 bases at J, with 16 bases between. Germline lookup yields CDR1 LGHNA and CDR2 YSLEER. The CDR3 runs to 15 residues. How the authors handled the data: By means of reference gene primer amplification, nucleated cell counts were estimated. TCRdb's copy holds only in-frame clones and misses some; the assay was immunoSEQ multiplex PCR. Clonal size and the V and J genes are those of that table, whereas D and trimming came from the DNA. The sample includes hundreds of thousands of clones, around 91% of them seen just once. Cohort assignment relied on participant-reported clinical history.

The rearrangement uses TRBV4-3 and TRBJ1-1; maybe TRBD1 (5 bases). The sequence came from a woman aged 40 to 49 who had recovered from COVID-19. What was sequenced was PBMCs or T cells enriched from blood (not recorded which). The CDR3 nucleotides read TGCGCCAGCAGCCAAGACAGGGCGGGCGGGGAGGAAGCTTTCTTT. Translated: CASSQDRAGGEEAFF.